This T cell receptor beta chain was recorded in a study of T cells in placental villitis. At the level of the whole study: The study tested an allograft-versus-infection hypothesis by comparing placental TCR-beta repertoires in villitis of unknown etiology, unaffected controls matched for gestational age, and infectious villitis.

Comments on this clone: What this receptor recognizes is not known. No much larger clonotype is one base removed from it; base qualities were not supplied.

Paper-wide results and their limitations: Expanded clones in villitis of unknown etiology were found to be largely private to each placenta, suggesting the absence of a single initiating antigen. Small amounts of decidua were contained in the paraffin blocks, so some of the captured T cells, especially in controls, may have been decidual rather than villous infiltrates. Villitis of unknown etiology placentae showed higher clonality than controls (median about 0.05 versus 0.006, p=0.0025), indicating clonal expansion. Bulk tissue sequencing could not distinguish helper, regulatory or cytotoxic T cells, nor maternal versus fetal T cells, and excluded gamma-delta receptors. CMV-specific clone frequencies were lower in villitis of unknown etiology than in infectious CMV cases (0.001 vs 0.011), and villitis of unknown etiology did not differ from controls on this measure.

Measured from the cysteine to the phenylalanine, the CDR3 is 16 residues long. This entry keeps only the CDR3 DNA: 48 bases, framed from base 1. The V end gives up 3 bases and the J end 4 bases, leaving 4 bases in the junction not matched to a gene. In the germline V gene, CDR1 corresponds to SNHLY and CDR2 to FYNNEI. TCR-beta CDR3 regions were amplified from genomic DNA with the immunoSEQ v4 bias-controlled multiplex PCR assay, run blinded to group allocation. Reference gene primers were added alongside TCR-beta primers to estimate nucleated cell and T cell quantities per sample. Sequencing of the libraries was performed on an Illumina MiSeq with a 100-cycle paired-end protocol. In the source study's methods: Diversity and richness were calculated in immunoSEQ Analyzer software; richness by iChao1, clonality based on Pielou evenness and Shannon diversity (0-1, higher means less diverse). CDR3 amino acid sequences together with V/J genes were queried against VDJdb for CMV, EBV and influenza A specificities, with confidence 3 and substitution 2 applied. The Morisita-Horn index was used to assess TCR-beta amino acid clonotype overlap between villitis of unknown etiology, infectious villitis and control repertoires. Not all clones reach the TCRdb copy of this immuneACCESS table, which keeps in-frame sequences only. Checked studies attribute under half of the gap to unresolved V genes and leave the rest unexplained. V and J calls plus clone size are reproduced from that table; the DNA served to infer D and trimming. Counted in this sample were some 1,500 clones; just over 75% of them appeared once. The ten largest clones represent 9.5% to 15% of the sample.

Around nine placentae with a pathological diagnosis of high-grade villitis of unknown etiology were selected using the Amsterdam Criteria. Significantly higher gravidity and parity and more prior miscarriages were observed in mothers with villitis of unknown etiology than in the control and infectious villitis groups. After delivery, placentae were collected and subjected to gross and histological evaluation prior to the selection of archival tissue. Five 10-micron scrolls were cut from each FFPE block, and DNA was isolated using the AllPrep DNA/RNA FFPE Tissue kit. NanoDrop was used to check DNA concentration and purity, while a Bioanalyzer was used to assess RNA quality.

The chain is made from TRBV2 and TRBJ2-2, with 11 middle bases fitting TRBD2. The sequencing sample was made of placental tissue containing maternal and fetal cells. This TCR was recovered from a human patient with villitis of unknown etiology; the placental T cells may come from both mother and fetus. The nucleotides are TGTGCCAGCAGTGAGCTAGCGGGGGGCCTCACCGGGGAGCTGTTTTTT. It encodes CASSELAGGLTGELFF. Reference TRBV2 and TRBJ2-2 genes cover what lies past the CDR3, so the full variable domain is EPEVTQTPSHQVTQMGQEVILRCVPISNHLYFYWYRQILGQKVEFLVSFYNNEISEKSEIFDDQFSVERPDGSNFTLKIRSTKLEDSAMYFCASSELAGGLTGELFFGEGSRLTVL.